What follows describes a single T cell receptor (beta chain). Its antigen is as yet unknown. It was genomic DNA that served as the template for profiling TCR beta VDJ and CDR3. One entry per CDR3 protein, called by TCRdb with MiXCR from the reads. The sample consists of around 50,000 distinct CDR3 sequences, around 72% of them appearing once. The data originate from a study of CD8+CD57+ T cells in acquired aplastic anemia. Across the whole study: DNA from sorted CD4+ and CD8+ cells averaged around 3.2 ug. Read counts for CD4+ cells (from healthy donors) averaged approximately 11 million. Overall study results and limits: Roughly 31 was the count of CD8+ CDR3 sequences that patients shared with controls. Levels of CD8+ Simpson's diversity were not significantly distinct in patients versus controls.

CDR3 length: 13 amino acids. Germline V CDR1 and CDR2: LNHNV, YYDKDF (reference sequence). Between the trimmed V and J ends, which lost 8 bases and 8 bases, there was a span of 16 bases. This clonotype originated in a human donor in good health, serving as a control. Sample: sorted CD4+, CD8+, or CD8+CD57+ T cells (not recorded which) from PBMCs. This sequence joins TRBV15 and TRBJ2-1; TRBD2 is a possible D gene (7 bases). The CDR3 sequence is CATEGGGSHEQFF. CDR3 bases: TGTGCCACCGAGGGGGGGGGAAGCCATGAGCAGTTCTTC.